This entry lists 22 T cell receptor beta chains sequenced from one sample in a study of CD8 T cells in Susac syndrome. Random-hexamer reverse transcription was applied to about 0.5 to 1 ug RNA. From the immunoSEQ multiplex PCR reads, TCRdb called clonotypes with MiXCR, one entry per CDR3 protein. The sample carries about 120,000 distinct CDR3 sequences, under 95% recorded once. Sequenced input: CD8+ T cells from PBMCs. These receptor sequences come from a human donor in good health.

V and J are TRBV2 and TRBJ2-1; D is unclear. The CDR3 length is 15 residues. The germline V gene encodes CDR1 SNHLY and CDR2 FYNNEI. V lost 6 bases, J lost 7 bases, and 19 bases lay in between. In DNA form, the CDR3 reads TGTGCCAGCAGCTCTCTGTTAGGAGAGCTGAATGAGCAGTTCTTC. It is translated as CASSSLLGELNEQFF.

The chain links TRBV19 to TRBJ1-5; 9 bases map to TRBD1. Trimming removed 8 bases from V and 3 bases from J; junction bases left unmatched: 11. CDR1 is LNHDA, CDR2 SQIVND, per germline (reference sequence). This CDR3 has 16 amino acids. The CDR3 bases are TGTGCCAGTGAACCTAGGGACAGGGTCGCCAATCAGCCCCAGCATTTT. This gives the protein CASEPRDRVANQPQHF.

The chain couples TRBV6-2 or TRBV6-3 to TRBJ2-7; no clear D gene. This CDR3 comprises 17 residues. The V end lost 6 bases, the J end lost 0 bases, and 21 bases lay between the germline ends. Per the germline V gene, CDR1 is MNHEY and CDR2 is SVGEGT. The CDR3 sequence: CASSRLEDISSSYEQYF. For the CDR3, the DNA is TGTGCCAGCAGCCGATTAGAAGACATATCGAGCTCCTACGAGCAGTACTTC.

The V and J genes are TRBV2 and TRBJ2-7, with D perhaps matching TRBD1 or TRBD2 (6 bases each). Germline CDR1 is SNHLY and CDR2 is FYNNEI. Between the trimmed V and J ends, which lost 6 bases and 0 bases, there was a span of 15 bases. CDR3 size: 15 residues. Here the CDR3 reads CASRQGAGTSYEQYF. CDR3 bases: TGTGCCAGCAGACAGGGCGCGGGAACCTCCTACGAGCAGTACTTC.

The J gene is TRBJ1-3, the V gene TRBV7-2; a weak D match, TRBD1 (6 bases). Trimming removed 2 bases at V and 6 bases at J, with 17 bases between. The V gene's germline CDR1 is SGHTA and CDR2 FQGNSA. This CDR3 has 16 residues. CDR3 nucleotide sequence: TGTGCCAGCAGCTTAAGGACCGGCAGGGGAGAAAACACCATATATTTT. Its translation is CASSLRTGRGENTIYF. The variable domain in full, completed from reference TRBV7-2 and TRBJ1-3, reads GAGVSQSPSNKVTEKGKDVELRCDPISGHTALYWYRQSLGQGLEFLIYFQGNSAPDKSGLPSDRFSAERTGGSVSTLTIQRTQQEDSAVYLCASSLRTGRGENTIYFGEGSWLTVV.

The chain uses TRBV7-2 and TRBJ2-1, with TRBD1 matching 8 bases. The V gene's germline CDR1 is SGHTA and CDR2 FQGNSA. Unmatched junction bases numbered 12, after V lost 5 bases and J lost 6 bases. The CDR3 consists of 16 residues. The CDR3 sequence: CASSPRPGQGGNEQFF. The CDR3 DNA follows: TGTGCCAGCAGCCCCCGCCCCGGACAGGGAGGCAATGAGCAGTTCTTC.

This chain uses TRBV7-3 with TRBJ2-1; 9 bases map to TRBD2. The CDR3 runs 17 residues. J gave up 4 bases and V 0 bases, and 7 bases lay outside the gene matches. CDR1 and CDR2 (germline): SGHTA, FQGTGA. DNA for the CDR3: TGTGCCAGCAGCTTAACGGGGCCGGGACTAGCATACAATGAGCAGTTCTTC. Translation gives CASSLTGPGLAYNEQFF.

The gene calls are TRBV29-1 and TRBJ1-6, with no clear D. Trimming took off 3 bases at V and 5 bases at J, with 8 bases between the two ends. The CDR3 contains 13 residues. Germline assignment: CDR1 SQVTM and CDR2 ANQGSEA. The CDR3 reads CSVDTADNSPLHF. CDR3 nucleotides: TGCAGCGTTGACACGGCGGATAATTCACCCCTCCACTTT.

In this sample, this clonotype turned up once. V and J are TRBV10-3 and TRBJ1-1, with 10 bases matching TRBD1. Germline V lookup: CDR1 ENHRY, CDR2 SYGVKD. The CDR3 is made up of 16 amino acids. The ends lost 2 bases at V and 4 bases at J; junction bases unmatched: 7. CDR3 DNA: TGTGCCATCAGTGAGGGGACAGGGGAAGGGAGCACTGAAGCTTTCTTT. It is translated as CAISEGTGEGSTEAFF.

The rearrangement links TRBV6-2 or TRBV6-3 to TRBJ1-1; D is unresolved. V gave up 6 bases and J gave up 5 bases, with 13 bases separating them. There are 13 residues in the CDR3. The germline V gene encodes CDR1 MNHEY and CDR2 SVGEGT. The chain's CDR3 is CASSNNRETEAFF. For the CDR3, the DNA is TGTGCCAGCAGCAACAACCGGGAGACTGAAGCTTTCTTT.

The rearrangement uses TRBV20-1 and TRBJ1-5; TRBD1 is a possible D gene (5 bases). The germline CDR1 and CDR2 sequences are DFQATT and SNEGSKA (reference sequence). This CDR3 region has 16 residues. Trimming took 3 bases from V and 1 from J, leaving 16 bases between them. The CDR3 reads CSASHDSVGSNQPQHF. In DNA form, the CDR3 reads TGCAGTGCTAGCCACGACAGCGTGGGGAGCAATCAGCCCCAGCATTTT.

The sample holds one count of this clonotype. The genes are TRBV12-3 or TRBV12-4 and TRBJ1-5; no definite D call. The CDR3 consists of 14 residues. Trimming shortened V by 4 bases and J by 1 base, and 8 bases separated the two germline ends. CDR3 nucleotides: TGTGCCAGCAGTTCGGCTGTAAGCAATCAGCCCCAGCATTTT. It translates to CASSSAVSNQPQHF.

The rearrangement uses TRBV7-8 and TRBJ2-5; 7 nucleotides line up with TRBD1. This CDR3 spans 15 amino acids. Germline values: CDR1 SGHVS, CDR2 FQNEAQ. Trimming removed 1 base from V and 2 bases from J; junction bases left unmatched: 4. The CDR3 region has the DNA TGTGCCAGCAGCTTAGACTCGGGACAGCAAGAGACCCAGTACTTC. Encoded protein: CASSLDSGQQETQYF. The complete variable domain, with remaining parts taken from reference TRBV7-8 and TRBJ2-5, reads GAGVSQSPRYKVAKRGQDVALRCDPISGHVSLFWYQQALGQGPEFLTYFQNEAQLDKSGLPSDRFFAERPEGSVSTLKIQRTQQEDSAVYLCASSLDSGQQETQYFGPGTRLLVL.

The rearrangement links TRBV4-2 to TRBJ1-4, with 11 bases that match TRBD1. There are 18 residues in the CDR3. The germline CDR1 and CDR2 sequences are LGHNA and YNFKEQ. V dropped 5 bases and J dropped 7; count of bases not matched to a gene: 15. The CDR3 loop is CASSKTKDRGLVGEKLFF. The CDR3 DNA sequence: TGTGCCAGCAGCAAGACCAAGGACAGGGGGCTTGTAGGTGAAAAACTGTTTTTT.

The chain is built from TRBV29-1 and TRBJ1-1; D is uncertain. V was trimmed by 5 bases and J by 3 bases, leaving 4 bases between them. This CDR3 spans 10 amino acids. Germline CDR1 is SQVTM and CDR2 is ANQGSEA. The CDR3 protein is CSVLHTEAFF. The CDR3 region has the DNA TGCAGCGTTCTCCACACTGAAGCTTTCTTT.

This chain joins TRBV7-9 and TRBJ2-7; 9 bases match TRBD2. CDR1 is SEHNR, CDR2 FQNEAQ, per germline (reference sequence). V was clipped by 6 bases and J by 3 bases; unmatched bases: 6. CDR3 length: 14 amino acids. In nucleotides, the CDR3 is TGTGCCAGCAGACCAGCGGGAGGCCACTACGAGCAGTACTTC. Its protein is CASRPAGGHYEQYF.

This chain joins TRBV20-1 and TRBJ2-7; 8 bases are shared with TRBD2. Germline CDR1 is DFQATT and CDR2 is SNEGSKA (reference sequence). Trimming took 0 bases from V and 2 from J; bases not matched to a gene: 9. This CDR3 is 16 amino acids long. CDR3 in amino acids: CSARDLASSGPYEQYF. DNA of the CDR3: TGCAGTGCTAGAGATCTAGCTTCTAGCGGGCCCTACGAGCAGTACTTC.

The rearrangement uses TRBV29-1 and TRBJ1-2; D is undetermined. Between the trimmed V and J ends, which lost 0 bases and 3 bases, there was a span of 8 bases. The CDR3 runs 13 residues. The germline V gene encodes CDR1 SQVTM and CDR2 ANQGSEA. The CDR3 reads CSVEDQTHYGYTF. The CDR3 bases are TGCAGCGTTGAAGATCAGACACACTATGGCTACACCTTC.

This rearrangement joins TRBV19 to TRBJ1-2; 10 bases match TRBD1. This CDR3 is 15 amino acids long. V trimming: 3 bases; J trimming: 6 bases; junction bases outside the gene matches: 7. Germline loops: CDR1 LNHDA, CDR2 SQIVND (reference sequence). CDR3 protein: CASSIFGTGANGYTF. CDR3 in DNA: TGTGCCAGTAGTATTTTCGGGACAGGGGCGAATGGCTACACCTTC.

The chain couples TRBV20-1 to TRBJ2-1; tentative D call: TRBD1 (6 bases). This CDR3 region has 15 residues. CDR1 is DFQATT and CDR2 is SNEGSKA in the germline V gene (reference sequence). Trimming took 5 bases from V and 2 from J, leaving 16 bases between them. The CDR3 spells CSAGDITAAYNEQFF. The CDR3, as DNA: TGCAGTGCTGGGGACATTACGGCCGCCTACAATGAGCAGTTCTTC.

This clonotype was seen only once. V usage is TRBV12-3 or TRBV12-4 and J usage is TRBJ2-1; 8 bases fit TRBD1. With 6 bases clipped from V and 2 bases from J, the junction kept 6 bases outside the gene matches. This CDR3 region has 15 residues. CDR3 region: CASRTGTGPYNEQFF. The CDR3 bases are TGTGCCAGCAGGACCGGGACAGGTCCCTACAATGAGCAGTTCTTC.

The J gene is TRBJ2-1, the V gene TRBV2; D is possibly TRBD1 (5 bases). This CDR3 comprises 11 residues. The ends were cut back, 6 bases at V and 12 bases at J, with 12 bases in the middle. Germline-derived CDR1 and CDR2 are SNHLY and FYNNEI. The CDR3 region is CASSKQDVQFF. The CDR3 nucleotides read TGTGCCAGCAGCAAACAGGACGTGCAGTTCTTC.